Listed below are T cell receptor beta chains from one sample, sequenced in a study of cytomegalovirus exposure and HLA in healthy donors. Generated by immunoSEQ multiplex PCR, the TCRdb table keeps only in-frame clones and is missing some. The repertoire holds 120,000 or so clones, with around 95% as singletons. Sequencing was performed on PBMCs. These receptors came from a man between 18 and 35 years old in good health and CMV-seronegative. Each CDR3 is given with its conserved first and last residue. The order of the fields is clone size, J gene, D gene, V gene, CDR3 protein, CDR3 DNA. A D gene is named only where the DNA matches it firmly. Part of the rows lack a size; the others show once, few, many or a class for expanded clones.

>NA|TRBJ2-7|TRBD1|TRBV28
CASSLPPTGATYEQYF
TGTGCCAGCAGTTTACCCCCTACAGGGGCCACCTACGAGCAGTACTTC
>NA|TRBJ1-1|NA|TRBV30
CAWDKSVNTEAFF
TGTGCCTGGGACAAGTCGGTGAACACTGAAGCTTTCTTT
>once|TRBJ2-7|NA|TRBV7-3
CASSASPGYEQYF
TGTGCCAGCAGCGCCTCCCCAGGCTACGAGCAGTACTTC
>NA|TRBJ2-1|TRBD2|TRBV30
CAWSVAGGDSYNEQFF
TGTGCCTGGAGTGTAGCGGGAGGGGACTCCTACAATGAGCAGTTCTTC
>NA|TRBJ1-1|NA|TRBV30
CASNFVPNTEAFF
TGTGCTTCTAACTTCGTGCCAAACACTGAAGCTTTCTTT
>NA|TRBJ1-5|NA|TRBV6-6
CASEISQPQHF
TGTGCCAGCGAAATTAGTCAGCCCCAGCATTTT
>NA|TRBJ1-1|NA|TRBV7-9
CASSLAEGRRAEAFF
TGTGCCAGCAGCTTAGCGGAGGGAAGAAGGGCTGAAGCTTTCTTT
>NA|TRBJ2-7|TRBD1|TRBV29-1
CSVEGGTGPSGEQYF
TGCAGCGTTGAAGGAGGGACAGGGCCGTCGGGAGAGCAGTACTTC
>NA|TRBJ1-1|NA|TRBV14
CASSHNPYGTEAFF
TGTGCCAGCAGCCATAACCCTTACGGGACTGAAGCTTTCTTT
>NA|TRBJ1-3|NA|TRBV5-1
CASSLDTAGNTIYF
TGCGCCAGCAGCTTGGATACGGCTGGAAACACCATATATTTT
>NA|TRBJ2-7|TRBD1|TRBV28
CASSLHRGVEYF
TGTGCCAGCAGCTTACACAGGGGAGTGGAGTACTTC
>NA|TRBJ1-2|NA|TRBV2
CASTANYGYTF
TGTGCCAGCACAGCTAACTATGGCTACACCTTC
>NA|TRBJ2-3|TRBD2|TRBV9
CASSPWAGGGTDTQYF
TGTGCCAGCAGCCCTTGGGCGGGAGGGGGCACAGATACGCAGTATTTT
>NA|TRBJ2-1|TRBD2|TRBV11-3
CASSPGGAGGLPFF
TGTGCCAGCAGCCCCGGTGGAGCGGGAGGCCTCCCGTTCTTC
>NA|TRBJ2-5|NA|TRBV13
CASSRENQETQYF
TGTGCCAGCAGCCGGGAGAACCAAGAGACCCAGTACTTC
>once|TRBJ2-7|TRBD1|TRBV6-5
CASGQVLEQYF
TGTGCCAGCGGACAGGTCTTGGAGCAGTACTTC
>NA|TRBJ2-1|NA|TRBV18
CASSPGEGAYNEQFF
TGTGCCAGCTCACCAGGGGAAGGGGCCTACAATGAGCAGTTCTTC
>NA|TRBJ2-1|NA|TRBV4-1
CASSLNNAYNEQFF
TGCGCCAGCAGCCTTAACAACGCATACAATGAGCAGTTCTTC
>NA|TRBJ2-1|TRBD2|TRBV9
CASSASGTSPYNEQFF
TGTGCCAGCAGCGCCTCCGGGACTAGCCCGTACAATGAGCAGTTCTTC
>NA|TRBJ1-3|NA|TRBV4-3
CASSQKQDSGNTIYF
TGCGCCAGCAGCCAGAAACAGGACTCTGGAAACACCATATATTTT
>NA|TRBJ2-7|TRBD2|TRBV2
CASSESSGGYEQYF
TGTGCCAGCAGTGAAAGTAGCGGGGGATACGAGCAGTACTTC
>NA|TRBJ2-7|NA|TRBV13
CASSFGGYEQYF
TGTGCCAGCAGCTTCGGCGGCTACGAGCAGTACTTC
>NA|TRBJ2-5|NA|TRBV2
CASSEDLIGDQGTQYF
TGTGCCAGCAGTGAGGACCTAATAGGGGATCAAGGGACCCAGTACTTC
>NA|TRBJ2-7|TRBD2|TRBV4-1
CASSQDGGESYEQYF
TGCGCCAGCAGCCAAGATGGGGGGGAGTCGTACGAGCAGTACTTC
>once|TRBJ2-5|TRBD1|TRBV7-9
CASRPTYRGPGETQYF
TGTGCCAGCAGGCCAACCTACAGGGGGCCTGGGGAGACCCAGTACTTC
>NA|TRBJ1-4|NA|TRBV4-1
CASSPGRGATNEKLFF
TGCGCCAGCAGCCCAGGTAGGGGCGCAACTAATGAAAAACTGTTTTTT
>NA|TRBJ1-4|TRBD1|TRBV28
CASSLLGQGDEKLFF
TGTGCCAGCAGTCTATTGGGACAGGGAGATGAAAAACTGTTTTTT
>NA|TRBJ2-3|NA|TRBV13
CASSSKDTQYF
TGTGCCAGCAGCTCTAAAGATACGCAGTATTTT
>NA|TRBJ2-7|NA|TRBV11-3
CASSLGLQGNEQYF
TGTGCCAGCAGCTTAGGATTACAGGGTAACGAGCAGTACTTC
>NA|TRBJ2-7|NA|TRBV2
CASSSTYEQYF
TGTGCCAGCAGCAGTACCTACGAGCAGTACTTC
>NA|TRBJ2-5|NA|TRBV5-8
CASSWGQGAVNQETQYF
TGTGCCAGCAGCTGGGGACAAGGGGCGGTAAACCAAGAGACCCAGTACTTC
>NA|TRBJ1-1|NA|TRBV13
CASSPPQVTNTEAFF
TGTGCCAGCAGCCCTCCACAGGTAACGAACACTGAAGCTTTCTTT
>few|TRBJ1-4|TRBD1|TRBV7-2
CASSETGQGFEKLFF
TGTGCCAGCAGCGAAACGGGACAGGGGTTTGAAAAACTGTTTTTT
>NA|TRBJ2-7|TRBD1|TRBV18
CASSPGTAGTYEQYF
TGTGCCAGCTCACCTGGGACAGCCGGAACCTACGAGCAGTACTTC
>NA|TRBJ1-2|NA|TRBV30
CAWSGGTYGYTF
TGTGCCTGGAGCGGGGGGACGTATGGCTACACCTTC
>NA|TRBJ2-7|NA|TRBV30
CAWSVPARKTYEQYF
TGTGCCTGGAGTGTACCTGCCAGGAAGACCTACGAGCAGTACTTC
>NA|TRBJ2-7|NA|TRBV25-1
CASSPGQASYEQYF
TGTGCCAGCAGCCCGGGACAAGCGTCCTACGAGCAGTACTTC
>NA|TRBJ1-1|NA|TRBV30
CAWGGGNGPEAFF
TGTGCCTGGGGCGGAGGAAATGGACCTGAAGCTTTCTTT
>NA|TRBJ1-5|TRBD1|TRBV6-5
CASSYSGQGSQPQHF
TGTGCCAGCAGTTACTCCGGACAGGGAAGTCAGCCCCAGCATTTT
>NA|TRBJ1-1|NA|TRBV7-9
CASSLVTARGAFF
TGTGCCAGCAGCTTAGTAACAGCCCGAGGGGCTTTCTTT